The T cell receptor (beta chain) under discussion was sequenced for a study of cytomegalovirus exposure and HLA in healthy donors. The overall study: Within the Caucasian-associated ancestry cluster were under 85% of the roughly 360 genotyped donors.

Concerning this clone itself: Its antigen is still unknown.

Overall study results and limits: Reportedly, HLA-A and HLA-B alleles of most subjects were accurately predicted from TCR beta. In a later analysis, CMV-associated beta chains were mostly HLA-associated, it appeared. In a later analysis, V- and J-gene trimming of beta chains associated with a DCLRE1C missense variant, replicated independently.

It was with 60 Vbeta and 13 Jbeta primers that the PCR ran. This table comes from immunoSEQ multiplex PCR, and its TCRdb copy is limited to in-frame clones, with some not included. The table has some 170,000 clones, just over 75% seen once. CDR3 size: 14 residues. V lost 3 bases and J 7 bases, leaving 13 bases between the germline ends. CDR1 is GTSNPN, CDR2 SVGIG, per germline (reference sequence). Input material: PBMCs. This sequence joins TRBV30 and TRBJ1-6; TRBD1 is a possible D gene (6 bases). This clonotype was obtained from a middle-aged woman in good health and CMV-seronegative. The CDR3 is CAWRRGQGNSPLHF. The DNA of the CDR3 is TGTGCCTGGAGGAGAGGCCAGGGGAATTCACCCCTCCACTTT.